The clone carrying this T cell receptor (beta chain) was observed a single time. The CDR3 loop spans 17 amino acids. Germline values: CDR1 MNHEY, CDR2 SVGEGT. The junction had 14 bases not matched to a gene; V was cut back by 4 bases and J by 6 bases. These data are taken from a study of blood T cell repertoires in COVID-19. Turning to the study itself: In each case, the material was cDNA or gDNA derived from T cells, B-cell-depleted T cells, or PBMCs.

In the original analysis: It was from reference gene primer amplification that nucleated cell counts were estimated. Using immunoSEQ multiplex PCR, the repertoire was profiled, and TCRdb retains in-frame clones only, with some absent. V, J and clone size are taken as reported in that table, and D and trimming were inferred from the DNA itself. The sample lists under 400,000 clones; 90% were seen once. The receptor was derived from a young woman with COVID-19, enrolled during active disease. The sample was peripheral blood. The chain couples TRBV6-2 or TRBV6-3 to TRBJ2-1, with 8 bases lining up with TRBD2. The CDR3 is CASSSGAGVMRGNEQFF. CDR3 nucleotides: TGTGCCAGCAGTTCTGGAGCGGGGGTGATGAGGGGCAATGAGCAGTTCTTC.